This T cell receptor (beta chain) was recovered during a study of blood T cell repertoires in COVID-19. This table comes from immunoSEQ multiplex PCR, and its TCRdb copy is limited to in-frame clones, with some not included. This sample yields 90,000 to 150,000 clones, of which approximately 85% are seen a single time; approximately 11% belongs to the top ten. V gave up 7 bases and J gave up 4 bases; unmatched junction bases: 6. This CDR3 has 13 amino acids. The receptor was derived from a man older than 75 with acute or convalescent COVID-19. Sample: peripheral blood. The chain combines TRBV12-3 or TRBV12-4 with TRBJ1-2; 7 bases fit TRBD1. For the CDR3, the DNA is TGTGCCAGCACCCCGGGACAGCTCTATGGCTACACCTTC. Its protein product is CASTPGQLYGYTF.